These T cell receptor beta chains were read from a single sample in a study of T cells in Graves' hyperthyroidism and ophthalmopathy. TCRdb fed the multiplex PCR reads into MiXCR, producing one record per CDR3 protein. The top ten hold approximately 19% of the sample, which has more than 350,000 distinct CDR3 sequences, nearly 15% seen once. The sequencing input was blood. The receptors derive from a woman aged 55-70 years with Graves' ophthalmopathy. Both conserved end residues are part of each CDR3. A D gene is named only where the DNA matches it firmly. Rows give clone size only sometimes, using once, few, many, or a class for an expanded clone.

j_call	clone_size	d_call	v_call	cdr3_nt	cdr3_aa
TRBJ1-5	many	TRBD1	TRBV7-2	TGTGCCAGCAGCCCTAGTCCAGGGACAGAGACGCCCCAGCATTTT	CASSPSPGTETPQHF
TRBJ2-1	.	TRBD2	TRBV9	TGTGCCAGCAGCGTAGCATCTAGCGGGACCAATGAGCAGTTCTTC	CASSVASSGTNEQFF
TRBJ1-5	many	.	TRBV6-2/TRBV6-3	TGTGCCAGCGGAGGGAATTTTAATCAGCCCCAGCATTTT	CASGGNFNQPQHF
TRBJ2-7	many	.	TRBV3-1	TGTGCCAGCAGCCAAGATACGGACAGAGACTACGAGCAGTACTTC	CASSQDTDRDYEQYF
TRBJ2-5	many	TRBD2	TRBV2	TGTGCCAGCAGTGACGCGGGGGAGAAGACCCAGTACTTC	CASSDAGEKTQYF
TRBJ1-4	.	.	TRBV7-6	TGTGCCAGCAGCTTAGTAGCAGCGGGAACCGCCGGAGAAAAACTGTTTTTT	CASSLVAAGTAGEKLFF
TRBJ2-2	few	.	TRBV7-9	TGTGCCAGCTTTAGTGGGCAGTTCACCGGGGAGCTGTTTTTT	CASFSGQFTGELFF
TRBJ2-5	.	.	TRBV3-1	TGTGCCAGCAGCCGGGGTAGCGGAGGGAAAGAGACCCAGTACTTC	CASSRGSGGKETQYF
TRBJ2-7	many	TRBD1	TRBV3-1	TGTGCCAGCAGTGTTGGACAGGGTTACGAGCAGTACTTC	CASSVGQGYEQYF
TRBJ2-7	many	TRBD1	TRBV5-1	TGCGCCAGCAGCGTGGGACAGGGGAGGTACGAGCAGTACTTC	CASSVGQGRYEQYF
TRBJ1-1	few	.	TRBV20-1	TGCAGTGCTAGCTGGGCGGCGAACACTGAAGCTTTCTTT	CSASWAANTEAFF
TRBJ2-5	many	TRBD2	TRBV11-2	TGTGCCAGCAGCTTAGAGTGGGGGACTAGCGGGGACCTACAAGAGACCCAGTACTTC	CASSLEWGTSGDLQETQYF
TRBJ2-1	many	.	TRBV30	TGTGCCTGGAGTGTACAATCGAGACGTCTAGCCTACAATGAGCAGTTCTTC	CAWSVQSRRLAYNEQFF
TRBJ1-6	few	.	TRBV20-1	TGCAGTGCTAGAGGCGGGGGACACCATAATTCACCCCTCCACTTT	CSARGGGHHNSPLHF
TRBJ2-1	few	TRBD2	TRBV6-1	TGTGCCAGCACGGGGCCGGGACTAGCTTACAATGAGCAGTTCTTC	CASTGPGLAYNEQFF
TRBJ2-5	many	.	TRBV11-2	TGTGCCAGCAGCGCAAGCACAGGCCTTATGGCCCAGTACTTC	CASSASTGLMAQYF
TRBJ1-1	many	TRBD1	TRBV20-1	TGCAGTGCTAACGACAGGGGAGTAGGGTACACTGAAGCTTTCTTT	CSANDRGVGYTEAFF
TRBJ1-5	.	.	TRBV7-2	TGTGCCAGCAGCTTTACAGGAAGAAGACAGCCCCAGCATTTT	CASSFTGRRQPQHF
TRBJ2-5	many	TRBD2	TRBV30	TGTGCCTGGAGTAAAATAGCGGGGGAAGAGACCCAGTACTTC	CAWSKIAGEETQYF
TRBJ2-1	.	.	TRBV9	TGTGCCAGCAGCCCGACTCGGGCCCAGAATGAGCAGTTCTTC	CASSPTRAQNEQFF
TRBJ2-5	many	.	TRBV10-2	TGCGCCAGCAGTGAGTCGACACCCCAAGAGACCCAGTACTTC	CASSESTPQETQYF
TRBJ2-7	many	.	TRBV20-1	TGCAGTGCTAGCAGGGGGAGGGCGGGGAGCGAGCAGTACTTC	CSASRGRAGSEQYF
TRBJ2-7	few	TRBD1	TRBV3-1	TGTGCCAGCAGCCAAGAGGTTCCGACAGGGGCGGGCTACGAGCAGTACTTC	CASSQEVPTGAGYEQYF
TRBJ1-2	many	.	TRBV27	TGTGCCAGCAGTCCCATTGGGGGCCCCCATGGCTACACCTTC	CASSPIGGPHGYTF
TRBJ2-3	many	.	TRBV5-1	TGCGCCAGCAGCCGCTCGACCGGAAGAGATACGCAGTATTTT	CASSRSTGRDTQYF
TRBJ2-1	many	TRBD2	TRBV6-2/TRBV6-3	TGTGCCAGCAGTTACGTTCGGGGACTAGCCCAGTTCTTC	CASSYVRGLAQFF
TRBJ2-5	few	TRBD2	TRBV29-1	TGCAGCGTTACTAGCGGGGTCATCCAGTACTTC	CSVTSGVIQYF